Listed below are T cell receptor beta chains from one sample, sequenced in a study of blood T cell repertoires in COVID-19. Clones were sequenced by immunoSEQ multiplex PCR, and TCRdb holds only the in-frame ones, with some missing. The sample consists of 180,000 or so clones, about 80% of them appearing once. Material: PBMCs or T cells enriched from blood (not recorded which). The receptors stem from a man in his sixties who had been exposed to COVID-19. Each CDR3 is given without its conserved first and last residue. Each record gives: V gene, J gene, CDR3 protein.

>TRBV2|TRBJ1-1
ASSEYGTGTEAF
>TRBV5-1|TRBJ1-2
ASSLNSGQGYGYT
>TRBV11-1|TRBJ2-5
ASGRERSFSETQY
>TRBV10-3|TRBJ2-3
AIKLPGQDTDTQY
>TRBV28|TRBJ2-3
ASSPDRLQY
>TRBV11-3|TRBJ2-2
ASSLGITGDTGELF
>TRBV5-1|TRBJ2-1
ASSPGVAGTNEQF
>TRBV7-2|TRBJ2-7
ASSTRTSLSYEQY
>TRBV28|TRBJ2-7
ASSSPRAGRYEQY
>TRBV9|TRBJ1-1
ASSVVLGGNTEAF
>TRBV30|TRBJ1-2
AWSVSMGQAGYT
>TRBV9|TRBJ2-3
ASSADRASSTDTQY
>TRBV6-5|TRBJ2-2
ASSPTGELF
>TRBV5-1|TRBJ2-7
ASSFLAKTDEQY
>TRBV4-3|TRBJ2-2
ASSQLAGITGELF
>TRBV30|TRBJ2-1
AWTSGAYNEQF
>TRBV30|TRBJ1-1
AAGGQNTEAF
>TRBV5-1|TRBJ2-1
ASSLIPSGGGSYNEQF
>TRBV5-1|TRBJ1-2
ASSSDPANYGYT
>TRBV3-1/TRBV3-2|TRBJ1-2
ASSQGETGIGYT
>TRBV5-4|TRBJ2-5
ASSPRTGTETQY
>TRBV2|TRBJ1-5
ASGREGISNQPQH
>TRBV19|TRBJ1-1
ASSISGAGNTEAF
>TRBV7-2|TRBJ1-5
ASSLDLYQPQH
>TRBV6-2/TRBV6-3|TRBJ2-1
ASSYPPPGLGSYNEQF
>TRBV10-2|TRBJ1-1
ASTEITGNTEAF
>TRBV7-8|TRBJ1-3
ASSLAGGNTIY
>TRBV10-2|TRBJ1-4
ASSKSVSRTAPNEKLF
>TRBV9|TRBJ2-7
ASSSDGGPLVSEQY
>TRBV6-1|TRBJ2-5
ASSEGQNQETQY
>TRBV29-1|TRBJ2-1
SVEGGSSYNEQF
>TRBV7-7|TRBJ2-1
ASSFERPPANEQF
>TRBV9|TRBJ1-1
ASSVGALGDTEAF
>TRBV7-9|TRBJ1-3
ASRPTLGGGRGGNTIY
>TRBV20-1|TRBJ2-1
SPTDNNEQF
>TRBV7-3|TRBJ2-3
ASSFTGSPTDTQY
>TRBV4-3|TRBJ1-4
ASSQDLIGTGGSEKLF
>TRBV28|TRBJ2-2
ASSLSGRPVPGELF
>TRBV12-3/TRBV12-4|TRBJ1-1
ASSPFGDTEAF
>TRBV11-3|TRBJ2-7
ASSLVRASGSSYEQY
>TRBV27|TRBJ1-5
ASSLGGALRNQPQH
>TRBV27|TRBJ2-7
ASSLAPRGYEQY
>TRBV19|TRBJ2-1
ATSGGGRASSYNEQF
>TRBV19|TRBJ1-5
ASSNHGTPNQPQH
>TRBV24-1|TRBJ1-2
ATSDLTGRGYT